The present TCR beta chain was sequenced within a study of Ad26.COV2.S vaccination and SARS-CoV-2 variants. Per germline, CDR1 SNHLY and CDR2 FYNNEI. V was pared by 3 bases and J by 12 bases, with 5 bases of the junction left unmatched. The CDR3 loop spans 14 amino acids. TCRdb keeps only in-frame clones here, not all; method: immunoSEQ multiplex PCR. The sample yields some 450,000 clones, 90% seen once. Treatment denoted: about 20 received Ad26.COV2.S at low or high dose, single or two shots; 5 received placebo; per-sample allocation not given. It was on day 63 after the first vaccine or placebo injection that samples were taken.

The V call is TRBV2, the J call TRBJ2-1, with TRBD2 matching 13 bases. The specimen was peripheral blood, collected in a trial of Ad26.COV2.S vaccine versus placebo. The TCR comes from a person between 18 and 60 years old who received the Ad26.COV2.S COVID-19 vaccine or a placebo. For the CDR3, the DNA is TGTGCCAGCAGTGACGGACTAGCGGGAGTCGCGCAGTTCTTC. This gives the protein CASSDGLAGVAQFF.